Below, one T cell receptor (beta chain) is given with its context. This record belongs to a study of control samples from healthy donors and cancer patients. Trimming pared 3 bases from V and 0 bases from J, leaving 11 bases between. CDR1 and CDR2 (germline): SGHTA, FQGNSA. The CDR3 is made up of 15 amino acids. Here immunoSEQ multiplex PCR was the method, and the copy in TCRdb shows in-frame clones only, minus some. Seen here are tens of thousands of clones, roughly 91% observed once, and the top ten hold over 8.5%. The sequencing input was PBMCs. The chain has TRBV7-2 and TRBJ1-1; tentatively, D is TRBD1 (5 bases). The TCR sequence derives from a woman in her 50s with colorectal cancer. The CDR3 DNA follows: TGTGCCAGCAGCTTTTCATACAGGCTGAACACTGAAGCTTTCTTT. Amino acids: CASSFSYRLNTEAFF.